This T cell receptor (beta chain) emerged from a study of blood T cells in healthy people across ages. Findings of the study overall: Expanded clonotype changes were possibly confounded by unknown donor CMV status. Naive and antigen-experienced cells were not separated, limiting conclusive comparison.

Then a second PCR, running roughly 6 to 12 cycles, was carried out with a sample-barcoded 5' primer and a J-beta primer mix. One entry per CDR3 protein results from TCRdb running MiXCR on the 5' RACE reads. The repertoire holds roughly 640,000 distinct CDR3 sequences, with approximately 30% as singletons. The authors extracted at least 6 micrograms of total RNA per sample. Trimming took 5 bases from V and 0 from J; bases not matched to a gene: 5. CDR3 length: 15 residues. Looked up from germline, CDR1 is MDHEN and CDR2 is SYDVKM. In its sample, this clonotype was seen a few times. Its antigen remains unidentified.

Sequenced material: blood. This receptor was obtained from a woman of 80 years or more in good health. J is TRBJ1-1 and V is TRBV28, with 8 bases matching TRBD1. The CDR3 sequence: CASSRTGPVNTEAFF. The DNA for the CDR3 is TGTGCCAGCAGTCGGACAGGGCCCGTGAACACTGAAGCTTTCTTT.